The 14 T cell receptor beta chains given below trace back to one sample, sequenced in a study of pediatric ulcerative colitis. Rectal tissue came from one to two pinch biopsies taken at colonoscopy. The data were produced by immunoSEQ multiplex PCR, yet TCRdb's version contains in-frame clones alone and is incomplete. The sample has tens of thousands of clones, roughly 72% seen once; the top ten hold 0.74%. The sample taken for sequencing was gut tissue. The receptors come from a boy younger than 18 with moderate ulcerative colitis.

This clone was observed a handful of times. The chain combines TRBV7-2 with TRBJ1-5; a possible D gene is TRBD1 (5 bases). Trimming stripped 5 bases from V and 1 base from J, with 12 bases between. The CDR3 loop spans 15 amino acids. The germline V gene encodes CDR1 SGHTA and CDR2 FQGNSA. CDR3 sequence (DNA): TGTGCCAGCAGCGCCCAGGGAGGGAGCAATCAGCCCCAGCATTTT. Encoded protein: CASSAQGGSNQPQHF.

The chain recombines TRBV7-6 with TRBJ2-5, with TRBD1 matching over 8 bases. The V and J ends lost 6 bases and 4 bases, in that order; junction bases with no gene match: 7. Germline loops: CDR1 SGHVS, CDR2 FNYEAQ. The CDR3 runs to 14 residues. CDR3 in amino acids: CASSFDRGRETQYF. The CDR3 DNA reads as TGTGCCAGCAGTTTCGACAGGGGTAGAGAGACCCAGTACTTC.

CDR3 sequence: CASLDLTGNTEAFF. DNA for the CDR3: TGTGCCAGCCTTGATTTGACAGGGAACACTGAAGCTTTCTTT. V gene TRBV6-5 combines with J gene TRBJ1-1; a weak D match, TRBD1 (6 bases). Germline values: CDR1 MNHEY, CDR2 SVGAGI. Trimming shortened V by 8 bases and J by 1 base, and 14 bases separated the two germline ends. CDR3 length equals 14 residues.

This rearrangement joins TRBV12-1 to TRBJ2-5; the DNA was not used to check the table's D call, TRBD1. TRBV12-1 represents a pseudogene. The CDR3 loop spans 13 amino acids. The CDR3, as DNA: TGTGCCAGCAGCTTTGGGCCCGAAGAGACCCAGTACTTC. Translation: CASSFGPEETQYF.

The rearrangement uses TRBV4-1 and TRBJ1-2; D might be TRBD1 (5 bases). Germline V lookup: CDR1 MGHRA, CDR2 YSYEKL. The CDR3 length is 13 residues. Trimming removed 3 bases from V and 4 bases from J, with 9 bases in between. Here the CDR3 reads CASSQGGSYGYTF. The CDR3 nucleotides read TGCGCCAGCAGCCAGGGGGGATCCTATGGCTACACCTTC.

V and J are TRBV11-2 and TRBJ2-1; D is unresolved. Trimming took off 0 bases at V and 1 base at J, with 16 bases between the two ends. The length of the CDR3 is 18 residues. Germline lookup yields CDR1 SGHAT and CDR2 FQNNGV. As DNA, the CDR3 is TGTGCCAGCAGCTTAGAAGTAGGAAAAGCCCTATCCTACAATGAGCAGTTCTTC. Translated, it gives CASSLEVGKALSYNEQFF.

The rearrangement links TRBV4-2 to TRBJ2-3; 10 bases align to TRBD2. Losses at the gene ends were 1 base for V and 4 bases for J; bases not matched to a gene: 5. CDR1 and CDR2 (germline): LGHNA, YNFKEQ. The CDR3 sequence is 16 residues long. CDR3 DNA: TGTGCCAGCAGCCAAGTCCCTAGCGGGGGAGCAGATACGCAGTATTTT. Translated: CASSQVPSGGADTQYF.

This clone was seen more than once but under ten times. V is TRBV5-8 and J is TRBJ2-1; perhaps TRBD2 as D (5 bases). This CDR3 region has 11 residues. V shed 5 bases and J shed 10 bases, with 10 bases lying between them. Per the germline V gene, CDR1 is SGHTS and CDR2 is YDEGEE. Here the CDR3 DNA reads TGTGCCAGCAGACGCGGAGGCGAGCAGTTCTTC. The encoded protein is CASRRGGEQFF.

The chain carries TRBV6-5 and TRBJ2-3, with 7 positions matching TRBD2. Trimming took 4 bases from V and 3 from J; bases not matched to a gene: 7. Germline-derived CDR1 and CDR2 are MNHEY and SVGAGI. CDR3 length equals 15 residues. For the CDR3, the DNA is TGTGCCAGCAGTTTAGGCGGGGGAGTAACAGATACGCAGTATTTT. Translating it yields CASSLGGGVTDTQYF.

The J gene is TRBJ2-1, the V gene TRBV4-1, with D perhaps TRBD1 (5 bases). V shed 3 bases and J shed 5 bases, with 17 bases lying between them. Per germline, CDR1 MGHRA and CDR2 YSYEKL. CDR3 length: 16 residues. CDR3 coding DNA: TGCGCCAGCAGCCAGGGTGGCAGGGTGTCCCACAATGAGCAGTTCTTC. Protein product: CASSQGGRVSHNEQFF.

This sequence joins TRBV18 and TRBJ2-7; 12 bases are shared with TRBD2. The ends lost 3 bases at V and 3 bases at J; junction bases unmatched: 9. CDR1 KGHSH and CDR2 LQKENI come from the germline V gene. The CDR3 is 17 amino acids. The CDR3 nucleotides are TGTGCCAGCTCACCTGGCACTAGCGGGGGGCCTCGCTACGAGCAGTACTTC. It specifies CASSPGTSGGPRYEQYF.

The V call is TRBV5-6, the J call TRBJ1-1; D remains ambiguous. This CDR3 has 13 amino acids. Per germline, CDR1 SGHDT and CDR2 YYEEEE. The ends were cut back, 1 base at V and 1 base at J, with 5 bases in the middle. The chain's CDR3 is CASSLRRNTEAFF. The CDR3 DNA reads TGTGCCAGCAGCTTGCGTCGGAACACTGAAGCTTTCTTT.

The genes are TRBV18 and TRBJ2-1; maybe TRBD2 (5 bases). This CDR3 is built from 15 residues. The V gene's germline CDR1 is KGHSH and CDR2 LQKENI. Trimming left V 0 bases short and J 4 bases short, with 10 bases between. CDR3 residues: CASSPPFQRYNEQFF. CDR3 in DNA: TGTGCCAGCTCACCACCCTTCCAGCGGTACAATGAGCAGTTCTTC.

This clone was recorded a few times. This chain connects TRBV27 to TRBJ2-7, with 7 bases matching TRBD2. Trimming at V came to 3 bases and at J to 6 bases, leaving 8 bases not matched to a gene. From germline, CDR1 is MNHEY and CDR2 SMNVEV (reference sequence). The CDR3 totals 14 residues. The chain's CDR3 is CASSFGGSVVEQYF. CDR3 sequence (DNA): TGTGCCAGCAGTTTTGGCGGGAGTGTTGTCGAGCAGTACTTC.